Presented here are 21 T cell receptor beta chains from one specimen sequenced in a study of post-analysis software for immune sequencing data. Libraries were made from TCR beta cDNA, and they carried unique molecular identifiers. One entry per CDR3 protein, called by TCRdb with MiXCR from the PCR reads. The repertoire has fewer than 900,000 distinct CDR3 sequences, around 45% of them found once; the top ten carry over 4.5%. Findings and caveats of the study: Controls had lower frequencies than patients of four or five TRBV segments, which included TRBV5-6, TRBV5-1 and TRBV20-1.

These receptors lack a known antigen. Sequencing was performed on blood. These receptors came from a girl aged 10-17 years with multiple sclerosis.

This clonotype was seen only a few times. The chain is built from TRBV20-1 and TRBJ2-7; 10 bases map to TRBD1. Germline values: CDR1 DFQATT, CDR2 SNEGSKA (reference sequence). This CDR3 spans 11 amino acids. The V segment lost 5 bases and the J segment 5 bases; nucleotides outside the gene matches: 0. CDR3: CSAGTGDEQYF. CDR3 in DNA: TGCAGTGCTGGGACAGGGGACGAGCAGTACTTC.

In its sample, this clonotype was seen a few times. The chain has TRBV20-1 and TRBJ2-3; TRBD2 matches at 8 bases. The germline V gene has CDR1 DFQATT and CDR2 SNEGSKA (reference sequence). V lost 5 bases and J lost 2; bases outside the gene matches: 3. This CDR3 contains 13 residues. This chain's CDR3 is CSALAGPTDTQYF. The CDR3 bases are TGCAGTGCTCTAGCGGGCCCCACAGATACGCAGTATTTT.

This chain links TRBV7-2 with TRBJ1-5; D gene uncertain. The CDR3 is 13 amino acids. Germline V gene sequence: CDR1 SGHTA, CDR2 FQGNSA. Trimming shortened V by 3 bases and J by 8 bases, and 11 bases separated the two germline ends. In DNA, the CDR3 is TGTGCCAGCAGCTTTAGGGTAAGGGAGCCCCAGCATTTT. Translated: CASSFRVREPQHF.

V usage is TRBV28 and J usage is TRBJ1-2, with D maybe TRBD1 (5 bases). Per germline, CDR1 MDHEN and CDR2 SYDVKM. The CDR3 is 14 amino acids. V lost 5 bases, J lost 5 bases, and 15 bases lay in between. CDR3 coding DNA: TGTGCCAGCAGTGTACCGGGACGGCAATATGGCTACACCTTC. This translates into CASSVPGRQYGYTF.

With regard to this clonotype: The junction departs from the called germline gene at one end, perhaps through a read error. The gene calls are TRBV20-1 and TRBJ2-7, with D possibly being TRBD1 (7 bases). Germline-derived CDR1 and CDR2 are DFQATT and SNEGSKA (reference sequence). The CDR3 runs 13 residues. The CDR3 nucleotides are TGCAGTGCACCTGACAGGGACTCCTACGAGCGGTACTTC. Translated, it gives CSAPDRDSYERYF.

The chain joins TRBV12-3 or TRBV12-4 to TRBJ2-3; D might be TRBD2 (7 bases). There are 12 residues in the CDR3. The V end lost 6 bases, the J end lost 8 bases, and 12 bases lay between the germline ends. CDR3: CASRPGEGTQYF. CDR3 nucleotides: TGTGCCAGCAGGCCAGGGGAGGGTACGCAGTATTTT.

The chain employs TRBV13 and TRBJ2-3; D is undetermined. Germline CDR1 and CDR2: PRHDT and FYEKMQ (reference sequence). V lost 0 bases and J lost 3, with 13 bases in between. The CDR3 is 16 amino acids. The CDR3 bases are TGTGCCAGCAGCTTAGGCCATCGGCGTAGAACAGATACGCAGTATTTT. Amino acid sequence: CASSLGHRRRTDTQYF.

The chain employs TRBV7-9 and TRBJ2-1; maybe TRBD2 (6 bases). The V end was cut by 5 bases, the J end by 8 bases, with 16 bases between. The length of the CDR3 is 14 residues. The V gene's germline CDR1 is SEHNR and CDR2 FQNEAQ (reference sequence). CDR3 protein: CASSQTRGPHEQFF. The CDR3, as DNA: TGTGCCAGCAGCCAGACTAGAGGGCCGCATGAGCAGTTCTTC.

The sample holds one count of this clonotype. The chain is built from TRBV6-6 and TRBJ2-5, with 8 bases aligning to TRBD1. The CDR3 is made up of 15 amino acids. The germline V gene encodes CDR1 MNHNY and CDR2 SVGAGI (reference sequence). V lost 6 bases, J lost 2 bases, and 8 bases stayed unmatched. In nucleotides, the CDR3 is TGTGCCAGCAGCATTCCGGACAGGGAGCAAGAGACCCAGTACTTC. This translates into CASSIPDREQETQYF.

This clonotype occurred a few times. This chain joins TRBV27 and TRBJ2-3; no firm D call. CDR3 length: 15 residues. V was clipped by 7 bases and J by 1 base, with 15 bases between them. The germline CDR1 and CDR2 sequences are MNHEY and SMNVEV (reference sequence). CDR3 loop: CASTRRRWGTDTQYF. In nucleotides, the CDR3 is TGTGCCAGCACGCGCCGAAGATGGGGCACAGATACGCAGTATTTT.

The genes are TRBV10-3 and TRBJ1-2, with D hard to call. Germline loops: CDR1 ENHRY, CDR2 SYGVKD. The length of the CDR3 is 12 residues. V lost 8 bases and J 6 bases, leaving 13 bases between the germline ends. The CDR3 is CAILRGRDGYTF. The CDR3, as DNA: TGTGCCATCCTCCGGGGTAGGGATGGCTACACCTTC.

This clonotype showed up just a few times. V and J are TRBV6-6 and TRBJ1-2; D may be TRBD1 (5 bases). Trimming pared 2 bases from V and 4 bases from J, leaving 20 bases between. In germline, CDR1 is MNHNY, CDR2 SVGAGI (reference sequence). This CDR3 has 17 residues. CDR3 nucleotide sequence: TGTGCCAGCAGTTACCCCCCCCAAGGGGTAAATGCCTATGGCTACACCTTC. Its translation is CASSYPPQGVNAYGYTF.

The J gene is TRBJ2-1, the V gene TRBV20-1, with D possibly TRBD1 on 6 matching bases. CDR3 length: 11 residues. Trimming took 6 bases from V and 9 from J, leaving 12 bases between them. CDR1 is DFQATT, CDR2 SNEGSKA, per germline (reference sequence). The CDR3 DNA reads as TGCAGTGCGCTACAGGGTGCTGAGCAGTTCTTC. As protein: CSALQGAEQFF.

The chain joins TRBV6-5 to TRBJ2-3; D unresolved. With 2 bases removed from V and 4 bases from J, the gap between germline ends came to 7 bases. The CDR3 totals 13 residues. Germline values: CDR1 MNHEY, CDR2 SVGAGI. In DNA form, the CDR3 reads TGTGCCAGCAGTTACAGGCGTGCAGATACGCAGTATTTT. It encodes CASSYRRADTQYF.

The V call is TRBV20-1, the J call TRBJ2-5; TRBD2 aligns across 9 bases. With 0 bases clipped from V and 2 bases from J, the junction kept 4 bases outside the gene matches. Germline lookup yields CDR1 DFQATT and CDR2 SNEGSKA (reference sequence). The CDR3 has 15 residues. Here the CDR3 reads CSARDRLAGQETQYF. DNA for the CDR3: TGCAGTGCTAGAGATCGGCTAGCGGGACAAGAGACCCAGTACTTC.

This clonotype came up a few times. V gene TRBV19 combines with J gene TRBJ1-2, with D possibly being TRBD1 (5 bases). There are 16 residues in the CDR3. V gave up 4 bases and J gave up 0 bases, with 15 bases separating them. Germline values: CDR1 LNHDA, CDR2 SQIVND (reference sequence). This CDR3 is CASSTPGTDTNYGYTF. The CDR3 bases are TGTGCCAGTAGTACCCCCGGGACGGATACTAACTATGGCTACACCTTC.

There are a few counts of this clonotype. V and J are TRBV20-1 and TRBJ2-4, with D possibly being TRBD2 (6 bases). The CDR3 is 16 residues long. Germline assignment: CDR1 DFQATT and CDR2 SNEGSKA (reference sequence). With 3 bases removed from V and 3 bases from J, the gap between germline ends came to 18 bases. The CDR3 region is CSASPRSGLGKNIQYF. The CDR3 coding sequence is TGCAGTGCTAGCCCCAGGAGCGGGTTAGGCAAAAACATTCAGTACTTC.

In its sample, this clonotype was seen a few times. The genes are TRBV4-3 and TRBJ2-1; 8 positions agree with TRBD1. The CDR3 extends over 15 amino acids. Per germline, CDR1 LGHNA and CDR2 YSLEER. J gave up 8 bases and V 4 bases, and 10 bases lay outside the gene matches. The CDR3 sequence is CASSRRGQGAYEQFF. DNA for the CDR3: TGCGCCAGCAGCCGCCGAGGACAGGGAGCTTATGAGCAGTTCTTC.

This chain connects TRBV6-4 to TRBJ1-5; possibly TRBD1 for D (5 bases). Germline V lookup: CDR1 MRHNA, CDR2 SNTAGT. Trimming shortened V by 3 bases and J by 5 bases, and 11 bases separated the two germline ends. This CDR3 spans 14 amino acids. The CDR3 DNA follows: TGTGCCAGCAGTGAAAGGGGAATCCATCAGCCCCAGCATTTT. Translated, it gives CASSERGIHQPQHF.

The chain joins TRBV5-1 to TRBJ2-5; TRBD2 aligns across 7 bases. Trimming cost V 2 bases and J 0 bases; bases outside gene matches: 10. The CDR3 runs to 17 residues. CDR1 SGHRS and CDR2 YFSETQ come from the germline V gene. CDR3: CASSLPSSGGYQETQYF. DNA of the CDR3: TGCGCCAGCAGCTTACCTTCTAGCGGAGGCTACCAAGAGACCCAGTACTTC.

The sample holds a few counts of this clonotype. One junction end disagrees with the germline gene, perhaps due to a read error. This chain joins TRBV29-1 and TRBJ1-2; 9 nucleotides line up with TRBD1. Germline V gene data show CDR1 as SQVTM and CDR2 as ANQGSEA. This CDR3 spans 15 amino acids. CDR3 in amino acids: CSVEEGQGANYGYTF. CDR3 sequence (DNA): TGCAGCGTTGAAGAGGGACAGGGTGCTAATTATGGCTACACCTTC.